The clone carrying this T cell receptor (beta chain) was detected only a few times. The target antigen is unknown. This sample was included in a study of CD8 T cells in ankylosing spondylitis. TCRdb analysed the 5' RACE reads with MiXCR anew, one entry per CDR3 protein. The sample shows 250,000 to 350,000 distinct CDR3 sequences, 8% of them seen only once. With 0 bases clipped from V and 7 bases from J, the junction kept 14 bases outside the gene matches. Per the germline V gene, CDR1 is SGHKS and CDR2 is YYEKEE (reference sequence). This CDR3 has 18 amino acids. Notes on the study in general: It appeared that ankylosing spondylitis blood was characterized by a TCR beta motif of under ten highly homologous variants. Disease-linked clones were found to be CD8+ and relatively rare in peripheral blood.

This TCR came from a male donor with ankylosing spondylitis. Sequencing used blood, either unsorted or a sorted T cell fraction (not recorded which). This chain links TRBV5-5 with TRBJ2-4, with 9 bases matching TRBD1. CDR3 sequence: CASSLDWWTGDEKNIQYF. In DNA form, the CDR3 reads TGTGCCAGCAGCTTGGATTGGTGGACAGGGGACGAGAAGAACATTCAGTACTTC.